This T cell receptor beta chain was sequenced during a study of T cell changes during pregnancy in multiple sclerosis. CDR1 LNHDA and CDR2 SQIVND come from the germline V gene (reference sequence). Losses at the gene ends were 5 bases for V and 1 base for J; bases not matched to a gene: 11. The CDR3 extends over 19 amino acids. Libraries were prepared by immunoSEQ multiplex PCR; TCRdb keeps only in-frame clonotypes and omits some of them. In the table there are approximately 88,000 clones, around 94% of which are singletons. The V and J genes are TRBV19 and TRBJ2-6, with 10 nucleotides matching TRBD1. The source is a female donor with multiple sclerosis, enrolled in a pregnancy study. This material consisted of peripheral blood, taken in the third trimester of pregnancy. The DNA for the CDR3 is TGTGCCAGTAGTCTAAAAGGACAGGGGGTAGTATCTGGGGCCAACGTCCTGACTTTC. Translation gives CASSLKGQGVVSGANVLTF.